One T cell receptor (beta chain) is described in this entry. Its antigen is not known. One entry per CDR3 protein results from TCRdb running MiXCR on the 5' RACE reads. The profile shows about 400,000 distinct CDR3 sequences, 23% of them singletons. This entry comes from a study of T-cell memory formation after mild COVID-19. Across the whole study: The two donors had largely donor-specific TCR clusters. Points from the study as a whole: Cross-reactive memory seemingly joined, as some responding clones were found in pre-infection memory. Among contracting clones, CD4+ were mainly CM/EM and CD8+ enriched in EMRA.

Trimming removed 5 bases from V and 6 bases from J; junction bases left unmatched: 10. This CDR3 contains 16 residues. Germline loops: CDR1 SGHTA, CDR2 FQGNSA. The sequenced sample was PBMCs or a T cell subset sorted from them (not recorded which). This sequence originates from an adult woman who had mild COVID-19 (a few samples of this study predate the infection). Cell type and time point are not known. The rearrangement joins TRBV7-2 to TRBJ2-3, with 11 bases that match TRBD2. CDR3: CASSLLAGDLGDTQYF. The CDR3 DNA is TGTGCCAGCAGCCTACTAGCGGGAGACCTAGGGGATACGCAGTATTTT.